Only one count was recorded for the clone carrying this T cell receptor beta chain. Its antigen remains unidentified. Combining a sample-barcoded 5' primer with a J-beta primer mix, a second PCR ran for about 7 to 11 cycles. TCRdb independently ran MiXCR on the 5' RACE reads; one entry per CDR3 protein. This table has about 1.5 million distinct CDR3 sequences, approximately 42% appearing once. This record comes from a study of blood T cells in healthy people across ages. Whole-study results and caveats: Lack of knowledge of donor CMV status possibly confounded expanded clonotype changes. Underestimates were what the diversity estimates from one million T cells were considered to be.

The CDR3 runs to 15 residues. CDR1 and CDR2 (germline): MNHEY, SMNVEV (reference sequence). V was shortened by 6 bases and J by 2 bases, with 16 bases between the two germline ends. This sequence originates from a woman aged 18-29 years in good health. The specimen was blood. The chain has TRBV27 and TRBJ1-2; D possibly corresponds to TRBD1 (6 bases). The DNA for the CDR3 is TGTGCCAGCAGCCGGGGGCCAGGGGACAACTATGGCTACACCTTC. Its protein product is CASSRGPGDNYGYTF.